This T cell receptor (beta chain) was sequenced in a study of T cells in localized non-small cell lung cancer. The study, taken as a whole, reports: A median 57 of the top 100 tumor clones appeared in adjacent lung. Maximal T cell clonality occurred in uninvolved adjacent lung, with tumor ranking below it.

The table came from immunoSEQ multiplex PCR; TCRdb's copy has only in-frame clones and leaves some out. The repertoire has under 35,000 clones, more than 85% of them found once; the top ten carry roughly 31%. Germline values: CDR1 SGHNT, CDR2 YYREEE (reference sequence). The V end lost 4 bases, the J end lost 1 base, and 17 bases lay between the germline ends. This CDR3 has 16 residues. Regarding this clone: Its cognate antigen is unknown.

The sequence was collected from a female donor of 60 years or more with stage I lung adenocarcinoma. Sequenced here: peripheral blood, sampled before any cancer treatment. The chain couples TRBV5-4 to TRBJ2-5; no reliable D call. The DNA for the CDR3 is TGTGCCAGCAGCCTTCCCATAACAACCATCCAAGAGACCCAGTACTTC. Its protein product is CASSLPITTIQETQYF.